The text below deals with one T cell receptor beta chain. The table lists this clonotype with a few counts. There is no known antigen for this receptor. No much larger clone exists at a distance of one base, and base qualities are not known. The sample belongs to a study of CD8+CD57+ T cells in acquired aplastic anemia (dated by TCRdb to 2016 to 2019). Notes on the research overall: DNA extracted from sorted CD4+ and CD8+ cells had a mean of approximately 3.3 ug, with a range of about 0.18 to 27.4 ug. A CD8+CD57+ expansion meant a frequency higher than the mean frequency seen in healthy subjects.

Trimming takes 5 bases from V and 3 bases from J, and the germline ends sit 7 bases apart. Including cysteine and phenylalanine, the CDR3 has 12 amino acids. Left in the record is the CDR3 DNA by itself, 36 bases read in frame from the first base. From the germline V gene, CDR1 is SGHTA and CDR2 is FQGNSA. The patients picked for sequencing were ones in whom flow cytometry had shown an expansion of CD8+CD57+ cells. Severe acquired aplastic anemia was diagnosed in all patients according to International Study of Aplastic Anemia and Agranulocytosis and Camitta criteria. No patient had received any therapy when blood was sampled. The study deep-sequenced TCR repertoires of sorted CD4+ and CD8+ blood T cells from severe aplastic anemia patients and healthy subjects. Patients were enrolled in the USA under clinicaltrials.gov protocols 00001620, 01623167, 00001397, 00071045, 00081523 and 00961064. Ficoll-Paque density gradient centrifugation was used to isolate peripheral blood mononuclear cells. Before DNA was extracted, CD4+ and CD8+ T cells were sorted using either FACS or magnetic beads.

Paper-wide results and their limitations: No significant difference in CD8+ Simpson's diversity was found between patients and healthy controls (P=0.060). Over 25 CD8+ CDR3 sequences were found in both patients and controls but appeared to be highly expressed in patients and within the immunodominant clones of the patients.

Profiling of TCR beta VDJ combinations and CDR3 sequences used genomic DNA as the template. An Illumina HiSeq 2000 was the platform used for TCR repertoire sequencing. The study's processing was this. TRBV/TRBJ rearrangement plots, CDR3 size and DJ length profiles, and Simpson's diversity index were used to assess repertoires. The immunodominant clone was defined as the most abundant DNA sequence in deep sequencing data. CDR3 amino acid sequences were checked for sharing across subjects and were also compared against the VDJdb database and published repertoires. TCRdb ran its own pipeline on the public reads, namely fastp trimming at Q25 and MiXCR clone calling, and kept in-frame beta chains. Each entry merges the rows of one CDR3 protein and shows their most common DNA and genes. The V and J calls here are based on TCRdb, not the publication. The sample records roughly 120,000 distinct CDR3 sequences, 50% to 60% of which are singletons. The ten largest account for under 35% of the sample.

This chain joins TRBV7-2 to TRBJ2-5; the D gene is perhaps TRBD2, on 5 matching bases. The source material was sorted CD4+, CD8+, or CD8+CD57+ T cells (not recorded which) from PBMCs. This clonotype was obtained from a human donor with aplastic anemia. The nucleotide sequence reads TGTGCCAGCAGCAGGCGGGAAGAGACCCAGTACTTC. This sequence encodes CASSRREETQYF.